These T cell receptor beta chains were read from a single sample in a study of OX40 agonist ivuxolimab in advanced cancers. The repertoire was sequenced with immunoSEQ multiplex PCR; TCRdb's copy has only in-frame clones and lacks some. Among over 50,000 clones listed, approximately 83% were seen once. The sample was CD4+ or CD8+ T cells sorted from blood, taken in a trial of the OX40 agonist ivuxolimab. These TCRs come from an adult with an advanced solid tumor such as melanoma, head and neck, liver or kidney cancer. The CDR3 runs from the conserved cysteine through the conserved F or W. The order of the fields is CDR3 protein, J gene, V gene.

CDR3aa: CATSRDDSGYTF; j_gene: TRBJ1-2; v_gene: TRBV15
CDR3aa: CATSSRDGNTEAFF; j_gene: TRBJ1-1; v_gene: TRBV15
CDR3aa: CASSLIGAASEPQHF; j_gene: TRBJ1-5; v_gene: TRBV28
CDR3aa: CASSEILEANQPQHF; j_gene: TRBJ1-5; v_gene: TRBV2
CDR3aa: CASSPWGETQYF; j_gene: TRBJ2-5; v_gene: TRBV6-5
CDR3aa: CASSLVAGALYEQYF; j_gene: NA; v_gene: TRBV5-1
CDR3aa: CASSTNGFPGNTIYF; j_gene: TRBJ1-3; v_gene: TRBV7-3
CDR3aa: CASSFGGGTYEQYF; j_gene: TRBJ2-7; v_gene: TRBV5-4
CDR3aa: CASSDDSRAYEQYF; j_gene: TRBJ2-7; v_gene: TRBV4-1
CDR3aa: CASSRYYEQYF; j_gene: TRBJ2-7; v_gene: TRBV7-9
CDR3aa: CASSPPDTTEAFF; j_gene: TRBJ1-1; v_gene: TRBV5-6
CDR3aa: CASSYLQGADYEQYF; j_gene: TRBJ2-7; v_gene: TRBV6-5
CDR3aa: CAILPAEALGTDTQYF; j_gene: TRBJ2-3; v_gene: TRBV10-3
CDR3aa: CASSARVYGGSGGEETQYF; j_gene: TRBJ2-5; v_gene: TRBV6-1
CDR3aa: CASSPSQGTLKAFF; j_gene: TRBJ1-1; v_gene: TRBV28
CDR3aa: CASSQQTGLPVEQYF; j_gene: TRBJ2-7; v_gene: TRBV4-1
CDR3aa: CASSFPTGNFYGYTF; j_gene: TRBJ1-2; v_gene: TRBV7-9
CDR3aa: CASSELGRANTEAFF; j_gene: TRBJ1-1; v_gene: TRBV10-1